This TCR beta chain was found in a study of Ad26.COV2.S vaccination and SARS-CoV-2 variants. Treatment defined: some 19 received Ad26.COV2.S at low or high dose, single or two shots; about 5 received placebo; per-sample allocation not given. Following the first vaccine or placebo injection, samples were taken on day 63. The CDR3 is 16 residues long. The germline gives CDR1 PRHDT, CDR2 FYEKMQ (reference sequence). V trimming: 5 bases; J trimming: 5 bases; junction bases outside the gene matches: 13. Sequenced by immunoSEQ multiplex PCR; TCRdb stores in-frame clones only, minus some. The sample holds about 500,000 clones, roughly nine tenths seen once.

The TCR sequence derives from a person between 18 and 59 years old who received the Ad26.COV2.S COVID-19 vaccine or a placebo. The sequencing used peripheral blood, collected in a trial of Ad26.COV2.S vaccine versus placebo. The chain links TRBV13 to TRBJ2-3; 7 bases align to TRBD2. CDR3 loop: CASSQRLAVPKDTQYF. The CDR3 nucleotides read TGTGCCAGCAGCCAGAGACTAGCAGTCCCCAAAGATACGCAGTATTTT.